This T cell receptor beta chain was captured by sequencing in a study of control samples from healthy donors and cancer patients. The protocol was immunoSEQ multiplex PCR, while the TCRdb copy is restricted to in-frame clones and leaves out a portion. The sample has 140,000 or so clones; just under 95% are singletons. CDR1 and CDR2 (germline): SGHNT, YYREEE (reference sequence). Trimming took off 3 bases at V and 2 bases at J, with 14 bases between the two ends. CDR3 length: 15 residues. The gene calls are TRBV5-4 and TRBJ1-2, with a weak D call TRBD1 (6 bases). The sample consisted of PBMCs. The receptor's source is a man between 60 and 75 years old with colorectal cancer. The CDR3 reads CASSSGGGLNYGYTF. CDR3 bases: TGTGCCAGCAGCTCGGGCGGGGGCTTGAACTATGGCTACACCTTC.